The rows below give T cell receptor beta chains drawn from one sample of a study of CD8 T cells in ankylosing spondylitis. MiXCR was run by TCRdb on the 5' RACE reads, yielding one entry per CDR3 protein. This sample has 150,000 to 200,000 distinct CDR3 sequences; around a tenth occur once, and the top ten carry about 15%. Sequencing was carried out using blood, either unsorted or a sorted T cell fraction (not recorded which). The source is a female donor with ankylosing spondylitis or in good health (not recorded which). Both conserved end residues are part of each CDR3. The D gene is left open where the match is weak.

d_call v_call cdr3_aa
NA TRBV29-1 CSVGAADSNYGYTF
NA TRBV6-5 CASSYGSYYGYTF
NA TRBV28 CAVKDSGTQYF
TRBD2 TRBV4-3 CASSQGTSDNEQFF
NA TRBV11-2 CASSLTPREQYF
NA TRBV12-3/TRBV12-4 CASSPGGDGAYEQYF
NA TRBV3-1 CASSPSLSYEQYF
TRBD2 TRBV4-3 CASSQGVAGVTTGEQYF
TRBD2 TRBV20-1 CSAIAGLYNEQFF
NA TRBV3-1 CASSQEEGTDTQYF
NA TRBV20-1 CSARDRTLYGYTF
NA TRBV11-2 CASSLFSVASTDTQYF
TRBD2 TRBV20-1 CSALGTSGNYEQYF
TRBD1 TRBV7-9 CASSHQDRAGPDTQYF
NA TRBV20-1 CSARNFEGREYYEQYF
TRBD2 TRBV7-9 CASSFSGLAGADEQFF
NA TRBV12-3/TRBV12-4 CASSFGSPLHF
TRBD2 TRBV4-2 CASSQEALAGGTQYF
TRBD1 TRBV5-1 CASSLGTGADEQYF
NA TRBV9 CASSVGGGGRNEQFF
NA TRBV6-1 CASSAWGGGNQPQHF
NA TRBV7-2 CASSLDRELGTEAFF
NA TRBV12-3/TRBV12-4 CASSTGTTQPQHF
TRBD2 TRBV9 CASSITREGSNEQFF
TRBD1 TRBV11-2 CASRTGRAGANVLTF
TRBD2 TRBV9 CASSGGGSGTDTQYF
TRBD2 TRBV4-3 CASSRTPPTSGILYEQYF
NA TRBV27 CASSLGGLNGYTF
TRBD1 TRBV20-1 CSAFYRGQETQYF
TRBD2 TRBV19 CATAAGVTDTQYF
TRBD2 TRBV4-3 CASSQDYLAGGYDNEQFF
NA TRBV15 CATSRIMARDEQFF
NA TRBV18 CASSPPNTEAFF
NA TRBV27 CASSLAGLGTYEQYF
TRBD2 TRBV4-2 CASSQGAGGVGELFF
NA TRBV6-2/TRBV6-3 CASSPGLYSEQFF
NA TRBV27 CASSLRVSGANVLTF
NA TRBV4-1 CASSPRLEGMVNNEQFF
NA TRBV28 CASTFRGYSYNEQFF
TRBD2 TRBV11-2 CASSAGDSTDTQYF
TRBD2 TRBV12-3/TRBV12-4 CASSFGTRIEQFF
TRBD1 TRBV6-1 CASMWTGGYEQYF
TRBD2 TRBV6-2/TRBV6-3 CASGSAGAFQAFSNEQFF
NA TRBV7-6 CASSPSTPEKMTYNEQFF
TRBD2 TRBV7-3 CASSLTGGSPPYNEQFF
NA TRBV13 CASSLEGTKNTEAFF